This TCR beta chain derives from a study of CD8 T cells in ankylosing spondylitis. The CDR3 has 16 amino acids. The V end was cut by 7 bases, the J end by 7 bases, with 23 bases between. This clonotype was seen many times. The antigen is unknown. In making TCR beta libraries, quantitative 5'-RACE with molecular barcodes was used. TCRdb re-analysed the 5' RACE reads in MiXCR, keeping a single row per CDR3 protein. In the table there are 180,000 or so distinct CDR3 sequences, roughly 12% of which are singletons. Notes on the study in general: Ankylosing spondylitis blood appeared to be characterized by a TCR beta motif of fewer than ten highly homologous variants. Reportedly, disease-linked clones are significantly enriched in ankylosing spondylitis patients' matched synovial fluid. A number of the motif variants had already been described in reactive arthritis synovial fluid and blood.

Sequencing input: blood, either unsorted or a sorted T cell fraction (not recorded which). The chain has TRBV12-3 or TRBV12-4 and TRBJ2-1, with TRBD1 as a possible D gene (6 bases). The clonotype comes from a male donor with ankylosing spondylitis or in good health (not recorded which). The CDR3 coding sequence is TGTGCCAGCACTTTTACAGGGACATCGAGAGGAAATGAGCAGTTCTTC. Translated, it gives CASTFTGTSRGNEQFF.